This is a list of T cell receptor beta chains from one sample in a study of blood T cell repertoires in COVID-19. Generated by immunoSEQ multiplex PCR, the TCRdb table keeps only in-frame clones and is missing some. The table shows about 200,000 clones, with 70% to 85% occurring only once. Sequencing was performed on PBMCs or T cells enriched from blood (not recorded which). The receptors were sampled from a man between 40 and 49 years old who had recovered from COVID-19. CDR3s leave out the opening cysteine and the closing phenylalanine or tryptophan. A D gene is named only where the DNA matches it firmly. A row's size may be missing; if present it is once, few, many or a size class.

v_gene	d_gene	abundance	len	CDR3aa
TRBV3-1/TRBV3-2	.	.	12	ASSSTKIQETQY
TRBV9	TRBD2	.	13	ASSPPGLALNEQF
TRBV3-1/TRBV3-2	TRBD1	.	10	ASSQGDRGAF
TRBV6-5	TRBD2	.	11	ASFLAVYNEQF
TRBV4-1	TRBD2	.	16	ASSPGGLAGGGADTQY
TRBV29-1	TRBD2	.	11	SVAAGVNNEQF
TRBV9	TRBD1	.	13	ASTGTGGLGTEAF
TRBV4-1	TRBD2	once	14	ASSQDPSGATGELF
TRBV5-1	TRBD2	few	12	ASSFLAGEETQY
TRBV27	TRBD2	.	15	ASSLKSSGALSYEQY
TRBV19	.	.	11	ASRRERRGEQY
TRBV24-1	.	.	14	ATSGGQLSNTGELF
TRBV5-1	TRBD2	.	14	ASSSQPGGPSYEQY
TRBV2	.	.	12	ASHTVGGNQPQH
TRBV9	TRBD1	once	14	ASSPRGGTGSYEQY
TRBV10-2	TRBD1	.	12	ASSESAWGQGPH
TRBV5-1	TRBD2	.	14	ASSPLAGGNTGELF
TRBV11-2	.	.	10	ASSLVGEKLF
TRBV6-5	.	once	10	ASSMRPKPLH
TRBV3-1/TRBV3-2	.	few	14	ASSPRALRGGNEQF
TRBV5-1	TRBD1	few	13	ASSWQGGADQPQH
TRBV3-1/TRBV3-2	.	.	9	ASSQVGVHT
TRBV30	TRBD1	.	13	AWSWKGAGNTEAF
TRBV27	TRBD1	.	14	ASSPRDRVDNYGYT